This T cell receptor beta chain derives from a study of blood T cell repertoires in COVID-19. Germline CDR1 reads MNHEY; CDR2 reads SVGAGI. V was clipped by 7 bases and J by 4 bases, with 14 bases between them. The CDR3 loop spans 13 amino acids. Profiled with immunoSEQ multiplex PCR; TCRdb holds only in-frame clones, not every one. The table shows some 70,000 clones, with around four fifths occurring only once. This clone appeared a single time. The clonotype comes from a man aged 45 to 65 with active COVID-19. The sample was peripheral blood. This chain joins TRBV6-5 and TRBJ2-7, with D uncertain. CDR3: CASNQDIRYEQYF. The CDR3 DNA reads as TGTGCCAGCAACCAAGACATACGATACGAGCAGTACTTC.